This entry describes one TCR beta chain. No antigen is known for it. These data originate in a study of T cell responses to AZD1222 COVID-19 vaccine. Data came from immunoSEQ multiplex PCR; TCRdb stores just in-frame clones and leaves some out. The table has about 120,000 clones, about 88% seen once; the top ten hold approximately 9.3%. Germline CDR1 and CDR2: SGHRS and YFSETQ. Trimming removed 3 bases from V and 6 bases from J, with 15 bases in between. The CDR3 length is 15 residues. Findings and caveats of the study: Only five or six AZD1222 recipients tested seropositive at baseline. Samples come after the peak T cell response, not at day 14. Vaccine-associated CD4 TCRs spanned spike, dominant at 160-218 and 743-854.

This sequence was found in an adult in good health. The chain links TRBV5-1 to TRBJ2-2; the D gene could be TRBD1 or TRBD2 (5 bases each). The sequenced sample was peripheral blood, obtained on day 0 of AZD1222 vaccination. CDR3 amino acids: CASSWGPFGPGELFF. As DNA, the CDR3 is TGCGCCAGCAGCTGGGGACCTTTCGGCCCCGGGGAGCTGTTTTTT.